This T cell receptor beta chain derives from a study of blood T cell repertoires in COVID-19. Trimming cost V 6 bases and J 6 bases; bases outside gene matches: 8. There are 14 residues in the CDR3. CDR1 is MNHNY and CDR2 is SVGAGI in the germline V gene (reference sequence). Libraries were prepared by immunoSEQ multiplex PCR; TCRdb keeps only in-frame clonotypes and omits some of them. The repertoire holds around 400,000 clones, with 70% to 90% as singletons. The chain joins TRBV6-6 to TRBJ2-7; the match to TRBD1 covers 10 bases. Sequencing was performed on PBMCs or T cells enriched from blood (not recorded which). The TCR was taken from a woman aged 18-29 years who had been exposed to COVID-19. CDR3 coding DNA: TGTGCCAGCAGCCAGGGACAGGGGAGTCGCGAGCAGTACTTC. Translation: CASSQGQGSREQYF.